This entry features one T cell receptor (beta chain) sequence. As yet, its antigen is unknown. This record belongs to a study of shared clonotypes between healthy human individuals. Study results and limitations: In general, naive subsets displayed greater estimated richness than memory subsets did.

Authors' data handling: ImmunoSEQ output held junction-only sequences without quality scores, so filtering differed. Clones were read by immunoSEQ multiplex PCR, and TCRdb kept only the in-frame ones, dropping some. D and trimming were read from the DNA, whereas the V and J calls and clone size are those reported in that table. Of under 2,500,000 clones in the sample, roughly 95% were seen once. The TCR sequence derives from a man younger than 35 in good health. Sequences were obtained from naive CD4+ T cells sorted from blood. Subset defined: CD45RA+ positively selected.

The CDR3 DNA reads TGTGCCAGCAGTGAAGCGGCCCGTGAAAAACTGTTTTTT. Protein: CASSEAAREKLFF. This rearrangement joins TRBV6-1 to TRBJ1-4, with D unresolved. CDR1 is MNHNS and CDR2 is SASEGT in the germline V gene. The CDR3 length is 13 residues. V lost 0 bases and J lost 7, with 6 bases in between.